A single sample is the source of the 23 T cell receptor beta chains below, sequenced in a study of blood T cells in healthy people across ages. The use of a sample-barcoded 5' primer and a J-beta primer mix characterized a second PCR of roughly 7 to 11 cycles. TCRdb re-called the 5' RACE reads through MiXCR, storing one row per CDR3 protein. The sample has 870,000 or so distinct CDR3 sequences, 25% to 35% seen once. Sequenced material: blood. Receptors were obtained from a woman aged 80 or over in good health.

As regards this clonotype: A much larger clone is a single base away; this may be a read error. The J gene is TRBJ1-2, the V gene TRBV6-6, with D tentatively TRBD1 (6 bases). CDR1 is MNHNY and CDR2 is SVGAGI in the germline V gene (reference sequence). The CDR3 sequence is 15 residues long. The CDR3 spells CASSLSWGRSGGCTF. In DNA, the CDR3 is TGTGCCAGCAGCCTCAGCTGGGGGCGCAGCGGTGGCTGCACCTTC.

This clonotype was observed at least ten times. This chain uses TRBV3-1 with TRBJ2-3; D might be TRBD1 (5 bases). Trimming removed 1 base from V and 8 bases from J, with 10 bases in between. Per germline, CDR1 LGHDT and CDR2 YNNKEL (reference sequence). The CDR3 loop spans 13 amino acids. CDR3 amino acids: CASSQARATTQYF. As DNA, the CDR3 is TGTGCCAGCAGCCAAGCCAGGGCCACTACGCAGTATTTT.

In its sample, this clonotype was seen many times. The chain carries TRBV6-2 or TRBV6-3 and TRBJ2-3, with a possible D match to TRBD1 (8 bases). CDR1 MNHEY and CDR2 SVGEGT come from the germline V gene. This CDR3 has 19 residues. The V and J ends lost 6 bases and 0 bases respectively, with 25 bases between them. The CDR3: CASSPGQGLWGSSTDTQYF. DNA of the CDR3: TGTGCCAGCAGCCCAGGACAGGGACTATGGGGCTCTAGCACAGATACGCAGTATTTT.

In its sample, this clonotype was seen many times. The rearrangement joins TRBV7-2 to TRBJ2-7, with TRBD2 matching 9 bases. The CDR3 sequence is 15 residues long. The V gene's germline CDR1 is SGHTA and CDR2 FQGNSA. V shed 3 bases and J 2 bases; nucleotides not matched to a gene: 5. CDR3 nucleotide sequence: TGTGCCAGCAGCTTGTCTAGCGGGGCGCCCTACGAGCAGTACTTC. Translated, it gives CASSLSSGAPYEQYF.

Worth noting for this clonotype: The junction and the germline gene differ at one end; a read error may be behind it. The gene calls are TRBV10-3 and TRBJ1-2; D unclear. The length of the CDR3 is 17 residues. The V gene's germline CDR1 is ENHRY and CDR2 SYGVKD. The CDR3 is CAISESPSGRLVGGYIF. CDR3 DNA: TGTGCCATCAGTGAGTCGCCCTCAGGCAGATTGGTTGGTGGCTACATCTTC.

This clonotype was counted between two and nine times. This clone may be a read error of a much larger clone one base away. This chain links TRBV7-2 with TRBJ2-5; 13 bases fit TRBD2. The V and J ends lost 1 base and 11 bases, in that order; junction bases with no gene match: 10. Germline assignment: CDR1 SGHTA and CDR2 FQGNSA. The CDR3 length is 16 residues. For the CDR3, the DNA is TGTGCCAGCAGCTTAGAACTAGCGGGGGGGCGCCATGAGCAGTACTTC. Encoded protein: CASSLELAGGRHEQYF.

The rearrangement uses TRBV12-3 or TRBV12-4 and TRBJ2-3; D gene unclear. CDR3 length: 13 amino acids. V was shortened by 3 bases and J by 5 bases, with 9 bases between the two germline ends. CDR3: CASSLLARDTQYF. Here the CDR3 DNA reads TGTGCCAGCAGTTTGTTAGCAAGAGATACGCAGTATTTT.

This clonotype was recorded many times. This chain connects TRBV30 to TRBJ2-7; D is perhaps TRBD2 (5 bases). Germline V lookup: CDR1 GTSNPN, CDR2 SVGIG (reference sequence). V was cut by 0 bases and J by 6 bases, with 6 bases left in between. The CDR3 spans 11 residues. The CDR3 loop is CAWSVRGEQYF. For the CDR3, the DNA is TGTGCCTGGAGTGTCCGGGGCGAGCAGTACTTC.

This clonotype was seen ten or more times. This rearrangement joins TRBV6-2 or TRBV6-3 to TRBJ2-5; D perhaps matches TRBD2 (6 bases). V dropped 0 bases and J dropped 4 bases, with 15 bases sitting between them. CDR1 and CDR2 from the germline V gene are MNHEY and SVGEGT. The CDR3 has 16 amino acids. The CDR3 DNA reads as TGTGCCAGCAGTTACTCGGTCGGGAGACGCCCAGAGACCCAGTACTTC. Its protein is CASSYSVGRRPETQYF.

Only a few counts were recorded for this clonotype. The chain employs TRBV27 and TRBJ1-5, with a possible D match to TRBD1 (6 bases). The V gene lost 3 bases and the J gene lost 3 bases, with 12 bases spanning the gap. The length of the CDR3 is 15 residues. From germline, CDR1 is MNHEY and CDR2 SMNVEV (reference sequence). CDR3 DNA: TGTGCCAGCAGTTTCGGCAGGGGCTTCAATCAGCCCCAGCATTTT. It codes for CASSFGRGFNQPQHF.

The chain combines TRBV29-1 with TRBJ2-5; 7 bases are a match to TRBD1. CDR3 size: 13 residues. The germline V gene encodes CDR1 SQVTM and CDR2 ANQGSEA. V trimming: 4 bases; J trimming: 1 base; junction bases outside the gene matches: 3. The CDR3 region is CSVVRTGQETQYF. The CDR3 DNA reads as TGCAGCGTTGTTAGGACAGGCCAAGAGACCCAGTACTTC.

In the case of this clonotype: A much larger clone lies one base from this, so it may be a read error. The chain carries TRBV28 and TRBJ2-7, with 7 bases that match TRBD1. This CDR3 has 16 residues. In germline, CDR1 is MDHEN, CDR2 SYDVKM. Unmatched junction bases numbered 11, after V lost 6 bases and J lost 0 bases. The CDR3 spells CASRLPGQISSYEQYF. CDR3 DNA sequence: TGTGCCAGCAGGTTACCGGGACAGATCAGCTCCTACGAGCAGTACTTC. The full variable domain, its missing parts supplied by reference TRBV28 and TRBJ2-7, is DVKVTQSSRYLVKRTGEKVFLECVQDMDHENMFWYRQDPGLGLRLIYFSYDVKMKEKGDIPEGYSVSREKKERFSLILESASTNQTSMYLCASRLPGQISSYEQYFGPGTRLTVT.

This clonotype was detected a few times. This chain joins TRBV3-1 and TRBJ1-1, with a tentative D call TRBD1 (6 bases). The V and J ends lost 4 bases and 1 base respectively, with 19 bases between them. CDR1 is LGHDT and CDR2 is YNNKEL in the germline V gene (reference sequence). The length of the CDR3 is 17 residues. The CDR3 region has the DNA TGTGCCAGCAGCCCTGCCGGGGGGCGGGGACGGAACACTGAAGCTTTCTTT. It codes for CASSPAGGRGRNTEAFF.

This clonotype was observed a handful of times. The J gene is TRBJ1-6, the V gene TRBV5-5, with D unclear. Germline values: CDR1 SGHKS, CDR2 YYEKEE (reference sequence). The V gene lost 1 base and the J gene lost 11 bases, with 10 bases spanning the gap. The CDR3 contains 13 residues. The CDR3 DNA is TGTGCCAGCAGCTTGTCGGGTCAACCACCCCTCCACTTT. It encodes CASSLSGQPPLHF.

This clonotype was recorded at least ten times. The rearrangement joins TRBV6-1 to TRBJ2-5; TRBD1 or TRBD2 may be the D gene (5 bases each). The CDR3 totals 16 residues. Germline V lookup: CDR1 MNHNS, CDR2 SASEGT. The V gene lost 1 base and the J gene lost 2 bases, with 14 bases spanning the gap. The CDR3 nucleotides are TGTGCCAGCAGTGAAGGGGGCAGGGACCTACAAGAGACCCAGTACTTC. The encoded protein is CASSEGGRDLQETQYF.

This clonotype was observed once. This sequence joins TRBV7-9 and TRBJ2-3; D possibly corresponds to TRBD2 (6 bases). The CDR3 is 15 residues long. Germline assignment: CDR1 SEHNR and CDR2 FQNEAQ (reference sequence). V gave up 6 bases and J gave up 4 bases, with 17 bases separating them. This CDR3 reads CASSSRLEGSDTQYF. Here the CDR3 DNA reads TGTGCCAGCAGTTCCCGACTAGAAGGCTCAGATACGCAGTATTTT. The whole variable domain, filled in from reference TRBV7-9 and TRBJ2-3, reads DTGVSQNPRHKITKRGQNVTFRCDPISEHNRLYWYRQTLGQGPEFLTYFQNEAQLEKSRLLSDRFSAERPKGSFSTLEIQRTEQGDSAMYLCASSSRLEGSDTQYFGPGTRLTVL.

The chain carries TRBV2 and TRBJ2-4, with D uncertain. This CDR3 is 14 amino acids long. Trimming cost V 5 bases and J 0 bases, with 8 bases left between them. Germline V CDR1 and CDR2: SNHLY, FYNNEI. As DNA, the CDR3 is TGTGCCAGCAGTTTGGATGTAGCCAAAAACATTCAGTACTTC. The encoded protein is CASSLDVAKNIQYF.

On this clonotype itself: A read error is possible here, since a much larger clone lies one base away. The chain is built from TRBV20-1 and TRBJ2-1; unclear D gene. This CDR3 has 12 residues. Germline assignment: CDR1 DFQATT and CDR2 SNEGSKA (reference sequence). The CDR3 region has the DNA TGCAATGCTAGAGTTAGGAACAATGAGCAGTTCTTC. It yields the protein CNARVRNNEQFF.

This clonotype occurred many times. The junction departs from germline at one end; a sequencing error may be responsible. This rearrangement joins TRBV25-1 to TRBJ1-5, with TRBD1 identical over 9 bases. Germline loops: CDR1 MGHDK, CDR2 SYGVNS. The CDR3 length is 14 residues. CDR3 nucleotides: TGCGCCAGCAGTGAGACAGGGGGAGGTCAGCCCCAGCATTTT. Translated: CASSETGGGQPQHF.

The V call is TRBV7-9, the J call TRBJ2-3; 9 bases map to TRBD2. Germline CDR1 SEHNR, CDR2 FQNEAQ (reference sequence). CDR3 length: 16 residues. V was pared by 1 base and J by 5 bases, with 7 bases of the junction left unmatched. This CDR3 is CASSLERGGARDTQYF. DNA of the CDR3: TGTGCCAGCAGCTTAGAGCGCGGGGGGGCCCGAGATACGCAGTATTTT. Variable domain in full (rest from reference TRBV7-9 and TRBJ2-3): DTGVSQNPRHKITKRGQNVTFRCDPISEHNRLYWYRQTLGQGPEFLTYFQNEAQLEKSRLLSDRFSAERPKGSFSTLEIQRTEQGDSAMYLCASSLERGGARDTQYFGPGTRLTVL.

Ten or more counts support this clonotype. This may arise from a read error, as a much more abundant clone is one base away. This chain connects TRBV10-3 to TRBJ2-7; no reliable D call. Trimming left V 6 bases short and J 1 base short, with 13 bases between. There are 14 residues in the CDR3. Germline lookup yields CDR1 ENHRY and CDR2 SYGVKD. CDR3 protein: CAIRENSLSYEQYF. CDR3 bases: TGTGCCATCAGGGAGAACAGTTTGTCCTACGAGCAGTACTTC.

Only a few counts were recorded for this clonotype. As DNA, the CDR3 is TGTGCCAGCAGCAACCCGAGCGCTGCCGTCCTGACTTTC. It encodes CASSNPSAAVLTF. The chain has TRBV7-2 and TRBJ2-6; D is uncertain. The CDR3 extends over 13 amino acids. V dropped 5 bases and J dropped 12 bases, with 14 bases sitting between them. Germline CDR1 reads SGHTA; CDR2 reads FQGNSA.

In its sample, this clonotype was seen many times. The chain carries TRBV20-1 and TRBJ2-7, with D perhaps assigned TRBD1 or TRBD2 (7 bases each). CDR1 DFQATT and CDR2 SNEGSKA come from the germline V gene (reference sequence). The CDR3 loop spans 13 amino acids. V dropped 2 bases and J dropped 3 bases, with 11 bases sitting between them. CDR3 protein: CSARQGGIYEQYF. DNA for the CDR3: TGCAGTGCTAGACAGGGGGGGATCTACGAGCAGTACTTC.